One T cell receptor beta chain is described in this entry. Its cognate antigen is unknown. These data belong to a study of CXCR3-negative and CXCR3-positive naive CD8 T cells. The authors prepared UMI-labeled TRB cDNA libraries by 5' RACE. Each CDR3 protein gets one entry in TCRdb, which reprocessed the 5' RACE reads and gives no DNA. The sample's table shows 45,000 to 55,000 distinct CDR3 sequences. Study outcomes and limitations: TRB CDR3 properties were used to infer TCR strength, and surface CD5 was comparable between naive subsets. Cryopreserved cells showed partially decreased CXCR3 expression, and most assays used fresh PBMCs.

The receptor's source is a human donor in good health. Some clones in this sample may be carry-over from other donors' samples. Sequenced input: memory CD8+ T cells from blood.

The CDR3 protein is CSVQVSYEQYF. This sequence joins TRBV29-1 and TRBJ2-7. Looked up from germline, CDR1 is SQVTM and CDR2 is ANQGSEA. This CDR3 spans 11 amino acids.